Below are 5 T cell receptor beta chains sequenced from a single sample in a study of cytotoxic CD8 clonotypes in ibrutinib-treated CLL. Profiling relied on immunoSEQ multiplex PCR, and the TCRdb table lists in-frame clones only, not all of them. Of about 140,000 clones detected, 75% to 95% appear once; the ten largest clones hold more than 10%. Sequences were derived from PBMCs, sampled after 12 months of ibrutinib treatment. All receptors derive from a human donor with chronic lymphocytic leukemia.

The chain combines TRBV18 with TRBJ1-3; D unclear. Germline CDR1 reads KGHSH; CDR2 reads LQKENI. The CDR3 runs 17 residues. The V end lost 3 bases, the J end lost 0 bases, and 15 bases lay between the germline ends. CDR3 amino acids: CASSPVAGSSSGNTIYF. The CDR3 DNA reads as TGTGCCAGCTCACCCGTCGCGGGCTCGAGCTCTGGAAACACCATATATTTT. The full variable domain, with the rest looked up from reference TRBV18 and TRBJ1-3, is NAGVMQNPRHLVRRRGQEARLRCSPMKGHSHVYWYRQLPEEGLKFMVYLQKENIIDESGMPKERFSAEFPKEGPSILRIQQVVRGDSAAYFCASSPVAGSSSGNTIYFGEGSWLTVV.

The CDR3 loop is CASSLLSSYEQYF. The CDR3 DNA reads as TGTGCCAGCAGCTTGTTGAGCTCCTACGAGCAGTACTTC. The rearrangement uses TRBV5-4 and TRBJ2-7; D gene unclear. The length of the CDR3 is 13 residues. Germline lookup yields CDR1 SGHNT and CDR2 YYREEE (reference sequence). The V end lost 1 base, the J end lost 0 bases, and 5 bases lay between the germline ends.

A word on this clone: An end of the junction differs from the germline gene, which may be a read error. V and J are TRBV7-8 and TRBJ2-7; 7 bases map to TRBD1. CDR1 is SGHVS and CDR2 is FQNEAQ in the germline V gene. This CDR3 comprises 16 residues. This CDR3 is CASSRSTGKLSHEQYF. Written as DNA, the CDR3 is TGTGCCAGCAGCCGCTCGACAGGGAAACTCTCCCACGAGCAGTACTTC.

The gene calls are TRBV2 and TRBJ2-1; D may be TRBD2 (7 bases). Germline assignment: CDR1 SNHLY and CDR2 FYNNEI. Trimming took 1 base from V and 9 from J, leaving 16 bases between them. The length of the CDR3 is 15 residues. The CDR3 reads CASSEVRSGEGEQFF. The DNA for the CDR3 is TGTGCCAGCAGTGAAGTAAGGTCAGGGGAGGGTGAGCAGTTCTTC.

The chain's CDR3 is CASRPISGLAGAGELFF. CDR3 DNA sequence: TGTGCCAGCAGGCCTATCTCGGGACTAGCGGGAGCCGGGGAGCTGTTTTTT. The chain uses TRBV7-8 and TRBJ2-2, with TRBD2 identical over 14 bases. This CDR3 spans 17 amino acids. V lost 6 bases to trimming and J lost 6 bases; unmatched junction nucleotides: 9. The germline V gene encodes CDR1 SGHVS and CDR2 FQNEAQ.